The 2 T cell receptor beta chains listed next were all sequenced from one sample in a study of blood T cell repertoires in COVID-19. Assay used: immunoSEQ multiplex PCR; TCRdb lists only in-frame clones, some missing. The sample lists roughly 250,000 clones; 65% to 85% were seen once. The sequenced sample consisted of peripheral blood. The receptors here all came from a woman in her forties with active or convalescent COVID-19.

The V call is TRBV2, the J call TRBJ1-1, with D unresolved. Trimming left V 5 bases short and J 1 base short, with 8 bases between. From germline, CDR1 is SNHLY and CDR2 FYNNEI. The CDR3 spans 13 residues. The CDR3 DNA reads TGTGCCAGCAGTTGGGCCGAGAACACTGAAGCTTTCTTT. Its translation is CASSWAENTEAFF.

The V gene is TRBV6-5, the J gene TRBJ2-1; no clear D gene. CDR1 and CDR2 from the germline V gene are MNHEY and SVGAGI. This CDR3 region has 12 residues. The ends were cut back, 5 bases at V and 4 bases at J, with 6 bases in the middle. The CDR3 sequence is CASSPRYNEQFF. CDR3 bases: TGTGCCAGCAGTCCTCGTTACAATGAGCAGTTCTTC.